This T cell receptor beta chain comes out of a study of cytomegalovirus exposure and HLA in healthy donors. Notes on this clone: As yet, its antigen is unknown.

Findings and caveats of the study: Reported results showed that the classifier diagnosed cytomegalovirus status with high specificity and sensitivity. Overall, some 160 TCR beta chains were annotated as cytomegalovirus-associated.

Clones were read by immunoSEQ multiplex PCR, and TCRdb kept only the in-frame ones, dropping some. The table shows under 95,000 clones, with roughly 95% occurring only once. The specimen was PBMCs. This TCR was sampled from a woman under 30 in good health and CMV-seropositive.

The CDR3 coding sequence is TGTGCCAGCAGTTTAGGCCTTAGCGGGTACGGTAAAGATACGCAGTATTTT. Translating it yields CASSLGLSGYGKDTQYF. The chain joins TRBV27 to TRBJ2-3, with 7 bases matching TRBD2. The CDR3 consists of 17 residues. CDR1 and CDR2 (germline): MNHEY, SMNVEV (reference sequence). The junction had 13 bases not matched to a gene; V was cut back by 2 bases and J by 5 bases.